Listed below are T cell receptor beta chains from one sample, sequenced in a study of molecular identifiers for immune sequencing clone quantification. TCRdb itself ran the PCR reads through MiXCR, one entry per CDR3 protein. The table lists about 500,000 distinct CDR3 sequences, 20% to 25% of them singletons. The sample consisted of naive CD8+ T cells from blood, with Jurkat cell RNA spiked in. The origin of the receptors is a human donor in good health. Some libraries in this study had Jurkat cell RNA spiked in. Both conserved end residues are part of each CDR3. The D gene is left open where the match is weak. Clone size is given for some rows only: seen once, a few or many times, or a class if the clone is expanded.

d_gene: -; j_gene: TRBJ2-3; abundance: many; v_gene: TRBV14; CDR3aa: CASSQEDARDTQYF; CDR3nt: TGTGCCAGCAGCCAAGAGGACGCCCGGGATACGCAGTATTTT
d_gene: -; j_gene: TRBJ1-3; abundance: many; v_gene: TRBV6-5; CDR3aa: CASGIPPQGTTGNTIYF; CDR3nt: TGTGCCAGCGGCATACCTCCCCAGGGGACGACTGGAAACACCATATATTTT
d_gene: -; j_gene: TRBJ1-1; abundance: few; v_gene: TRBV5-1; CDR3aa: CASSSKKPGVNTEAFF; CDR3nt: TGCGCCAGCAGCTCGAAAAAGCCCGGGGTGAACACTGAAGCTTTCTTT
d_gene: -; j_gene: TRBJ1-4; abundance: many; v_gene: TRBV4-3; CDR3aa: CASSQDGGTNEKLFF; CDR3nt: TGCGCCAGCAGCCAAGATGGGGGTACTAATGAAAAACTGTTTTTT
d_gene: TRBD1; j_gene: TRBJ1-6; abundance: many; v_gene: TRBV7-2; CDR3aa: CASSLFPSGGDGSSVHF; CDR3nt: TGTGCCAGCAGCTTATTCCCATCAGGGGGGGACGGTTCTTCAGTCCACTTT
d_gene: TRBD1; j_gene: TRBJ1-2; abundance: many; v_gene: TRBV20-1; CDR3aa: CSARLGQGYGYTF; CDR3nt: TGCAGTGCTAGATTGGGACAGGGCTATGGCTACACCTTC
d_gene: TRBD1; j_gene: TRBJ1-2; abundance: few; v_gene: TRBV3-1; CDR3aa: CASSHVGQGTDYTF; CDR3nt: TGTGCCAGCAGCCATGTCGGACAGGGGACGGACTACACCTTC
d_gene: -; j_gene: TRBJ2-1; abundance: few; v_gene: TRBV6-2/TRBV6-3; CDR3aa: CASSDPSDEQFF; CDR3nt: TGTGCCAGCAGTGATCCTAGCGATGAGCAGTTCTTC
d_gene: -; j_gene: TRBJ1-6; abundance: few; v_gene: TRBV7-9; CDR3aa: CASSLDSRKSPLHF; CDR3nt: TGTGCCAGCAGCTTAGACAGCCGAAAATCACCCCTCCACTTT
d_gene: -; j_gene: TRBJ2-2; abundance: -; v_gene: TRBV7-6; CDR3aa: CASSRPGGELFF; CDR3nt: TGTGCCAGCAGCCGCCCGGGAGGGGAGCTGTTTTTT
d_gene: -; j_gene: TRBJ1-1; abundance: -; v_gene: TRBV11-2; CDR3aa: CASSLGRWGTNTEAFF; CDR3nt: TGTGCCAGCAGCTTAGGAAGATGGGGGACGAACACTGAAGCTTTCTTT
d_gene: -; j_gene: TRBJ2-7; abundance: -; v_gene: TRBV7-9; CDR3aa: CASSRGQGSVYYEQYF; CDR3nt: TGTGCCAGCAGCCGAGGTCAGGGGTCGGTCTACTACGAGCAGTACTTC
d_gene: -; j_gene: TRBJ2-5; abundance: many; v_gene: TRBV27; CDR3aa: CASSLRVGLDKETQYF; CDR3nt: TGTGCCAGCAGTTTACGTGTCGGGCTAGATAAAGAGACCCAGTACTTC
d_gene: -; j_gene: TRBJ1-1; abundance: many; v_gene: TRBV12-3/TRBV12-4; CDR3aa: CASSFRGAEAFF; CDR3nt: TGTGCCAGCAGTTTTCGGGGGGCGGAAGCTTTCTTT
d_gene: -; j_gene: TRBJ2-7; abundance: many; v_gene: TRBV5-4; CDR3aa: CASSLVGGEYEQYF; CDR3nt: TGTGCCAGCAGCTTGGTAGGAGGGGAGTACGAGCAGTACTTC
d_gene: -; j_gene: TRBJ2-4; abundance: -; v_gene: TRBV5-6; CDR3aa: CASSQNGLADIQYF; CDR3nt: TGTGCCAGCAGCCAGAACGGGTTGGCGGACATTCAGTACTTC
d_gene: -; j_gene: TRBJ1-1; abundance: once; v_gene: TRBV30; CDR3aa: CAWTMGDTEAFF; CDR3nt: TGTGCCTGGACTATGGGGGACACTGAAGCTTTCTTT
d_gene: -; j_gene: TRBJ2-1; abundance: few; v_gene: TRBV7-3; CDR3aa: CASSRSTGTVGVDNEQFF; CDR3nt: TGTGCCAGCAGCCGAAGTACTGGGACCGTAGGGGTCGACAATGAGCAGTTCTTC
d_gene: TRBD1; j_gene: TRBJ1-1; abundance: many; v_gene: TRBV7-9; CDR3aa: CASSPPVAGGNTEAFF; CDR3nt: TGTGCCAGCAGCCCCCCCGTGGCAGGGGGTAACACTGAAGCTTTCTTT
d_gene: -; j_gene: TRBJ1-1; abundance: few; v_gene: TRBV6-5; CDR3aa: CASSYTLVGSLTEAFF; CDR3nt: TGTGCCAGCAGTTACACCTTGGTGGGGTCTCTCACTGAAGCTTTCTTT
d_gene: -; j_gene: TRBJ2-5; abundance: many; v_gene: TRBV13; CDR3aa: CASSLGLARETQYF; CDR3nt: TGTGCCAGCAGCTTGGGCCTAGCCCGAGAGACCCAGTACTTC
d_gene: TRBD2; j_gene: TRBJ2-5; abundance: few; v_gene: TRBV19; CDR3aa: CASSIGSGRWAQYF; CDR3nt: TGTGCCAGTAGTATCGGTAGCGGGAGGTGGGCCCAGTACTTC
d_gene: -; j_gene: TRBJ1-2; abundance: few; v_gene: TRBV18; CDR3aa: CASSPEAGFYGYTF; CDR3nt: TGTGCCAGCTCACCGGAGGCGGGGTTCTATGGCTACACCTTC